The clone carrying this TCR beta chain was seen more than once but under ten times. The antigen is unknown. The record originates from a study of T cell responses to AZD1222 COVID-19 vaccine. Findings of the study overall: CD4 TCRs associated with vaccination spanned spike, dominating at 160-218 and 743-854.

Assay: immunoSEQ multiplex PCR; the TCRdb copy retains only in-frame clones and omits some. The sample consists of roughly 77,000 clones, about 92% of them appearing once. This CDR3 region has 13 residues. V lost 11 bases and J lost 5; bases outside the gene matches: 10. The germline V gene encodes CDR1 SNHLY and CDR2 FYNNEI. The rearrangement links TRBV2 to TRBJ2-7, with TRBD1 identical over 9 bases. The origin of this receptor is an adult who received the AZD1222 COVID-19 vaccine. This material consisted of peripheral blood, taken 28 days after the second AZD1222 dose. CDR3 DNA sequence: TGTGCCTCCATTGTGACAGGGGGTAACGAGCAGTACTTC. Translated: CASIVTGGNEQYF.